These 24 T cell receptor beta chains share one sample of origin, sequenced in a study of shared clonotypes between healthy human individuals. Using immunoSEQ multiplex PCR, the repertoire was profiled, and TCRdb retains in-frame clones only, with some absent. The sample lists approximately 2,000,000 clones; 85% to 95% were seen once. The sequencing sample was made of naive CD4+ T cells from PBMCs. The subset was: CD45RA+ positively selected. Source of these receptors: a young man in good health. Some clones in this sample may be carry-over from other donors' samples.

This chain joins TRBV6-4 and TRBJ1-2, with 7 bases lining up with TRBD1. The CDR3 covers 17 residues. Germline assignment: CDR1 MRHNA and CDR2 SNTAGT. J gave up 7 bases and V 0 bases, and 14 bases lay outside the gene matches. This chain's CDR3 is CASSDSIEQGLLGGYTF. CDR3 sequence (DNA): TGTGCCAGCAGTGACTCGATAGAACAGGGGCTCCTTGGTGGCTACACCTTC.

V usage is TRBV6-1 and J usage is TRBJ1-4; D might be TRBD1 (5 bases). The CDR3 is 17 amino acids. V lost 2 bases, J lost 6 bases, and 19 bases lay in between. In germline, CDR1 is MNHNS, CDR2 SASEGT. The CDR3 here is CASSEWHGRVKYEKLFF. The CDR3 coding sequence is TGTGCCAGCAGTGAATGGCACGGCAGGGTGAAGTATGAAAAACTGTTTTTT.

The chain recombines TRBV6-6 with TRBJ2-1, with D tentatively TRBD2 (6 bases). The CDR3 totals 15 residues. Trimming stripped 2 bases from V and 3 bases from J, with 11 bases between. The germline CDR1 and CDR2 sequences are MNHNY and SVGAGI (reference sequence). The CDR3 region is CASSYVAGIYNEQFF. CDR3 DNA: TGTGCCAGCAGTTACGTGGCGGGGATCTACAATGAGCAGTTCTTC.

The genes are TRBV6-1 and TRBJ1-5, with a weak D call TRBD1 (6 bases). The CDR3 sequence is 15 residues long. V lost 10 bases to trimming and J lost 5 bases, with 21 bases between them. The germline CDR1 and CDR2 sequences are MNHNS and SASEGT. The CDR3 sequence: CATGRGGNEYQPQHF. The CDR3 DNA reads TGTGCCACCGGGAGGGGGGGAAATGAATATCAGCCCCAGCATTTT.

The genes are TRBV6-1 and TRBJ1-1; the D is unclear. Trimming left V 4 bases short and J 5 bases short, with 8 bases between. CDR3 length: 12 residues. CDR1 and CDR2 from the germline V gene are MNHNS and SASEGT. CDR3 nucleotides: TGTGCCAGCAGTGTAGAGGGAACTGAAGCTTTCTTT. Its translation: CASSVEGTEAFF.

J is TRBJ2-7 and V is TRBV7-2; possibly TRBD2 for D (6 bases). Germline CDR1 SGHTA, CDR2 FQGNSA. The CDR3 covers 15 residues. V was shortened by 0 bases and J by 4 bases, with 13 bases between the two germline ends. In nucleotides, the CDR3 is TGTGCCAGCAGCTTAGCGAAGGGACTCAGGTACGAGCAGTACTTC. As protein: CASSLAKGLRYEQYF.

The V call is TRBV29-1, the J call TRBJ2-7; D is unresolved. V shed 4 bases and J shed 3 bases, with 10 bases lying between them. Per the germline V gene, CDR1 is SQVTM and CDR2 is ANQGSEA. The CDR3 extends over 12 amino acids. The CDR3 coding sequence is TGCAGCGTTGCTGGGTTTGGCTACGAGCAGTACTTC. This encodes CSVAGFGYEQYF.

The gene calls are TRBV7-2 and TRBJ2-3, with 10 nucleotides matching TRBD2. The CDR3 runs 18 residues. V lost 1 base, J lost 1 base, and 8 bases stayed unmatched. Looked up from germline, CDR1 is SGHTA and CDR2 is FQGNSA. DNA for the CDR3: TGTGCCAGCAGCTTAGGAGGGGCAGCGGGAGGGGGCACAGATACGCAGTATTTT. It specifies CASSLGGAAGGGTDTQYF.

The chain's CDR3 is CASSRTGQGNTEAFF. The DNA for the CDR3 is TGTGCCAGCAGTAGAACGGGACAGGGGAACACTGAAGCTTTCTTT. The gene calls are TRBV27 and TRBJ1-1, with TRBD1 matching 9 bases. Germline V gives CDR1 MNHEY, CDR2 SMNVEV (reference sequence). Trimming at V came to 5 bases and at J to 1 base, leaving 5 bases not matched to a gene. This CDR3 has 15 amino acids.

The chain uses TRBV9 and TRBJ1-1, with TRBD1 identical over 11 bases. From germline, CDR1 is SGDLS and CDR2 YYNGEE. Germline trimming cut 4 bases from V and 12 bases from J; bases unmatched to any gene: 11. This CDR3 contains 14 residues. CDR3 sequence (DNA): TGTGCCAGCAGCCCCCGCGGGGACAGGGGGGTTTCTTTCTTT. Translation gives CASSPRGDRGVSFF.

V gene TRBV19 combines with J gene TRBJ1-3; D is ambiguous. The CDR3 spans 14 residues. V lost 6 bases and J lost 0, with 9 bases in between. Germline V lookup: CDR1 LNHDA, CDR2 SQIVND (reference sequence). CDR3 protein: CASRAVFSGNTIYF. Written as DNA, the CDR3 is TGTGCCAGTAGGGCAGTTTTCTCTGGAAACACCATATATTTT.

As to this clone: One end of the junction fails to match germline, which may point to a read error. The chain combines TRBV7-2 with TRBJ2-5; tentative D call: TRBD1 (6 bases). The CDR3 is 11 amino acids. CDR1 is SGHTA and CDR2 is FQGNSA in the germline V gene. This chain's CDR3 is CASSQGPVEDF. In DNA form, the CDR3 reads TGTGCCAGCAGCCAGGGGCCGGTGGAAGACTTC.

The rearrangement uses TRBV6-1 and TRBJ2-5; no clear D. The DNA end is more similar to TRBJ2-7, so the J call may be wrong. CDR1 and CDR2 from the germline V gene are MNHNS and SASEGT. The CDR3 has 14 amino acids. The CDR3 region is CASSEERLIYEQYF. The CDR3 nucleotides read TGTGCCAGCAGTGAAGAAAGGCTGATCTACGAGCAGTACTTC.

The chain links TRBV5-1 to TRBJ1-2; maybe TRBD1 (5 bases). From germline, CDR1 is SGHRS and CDR2 YFSETQ. The CDR3 length is 16 residues. Trimming took 2 bases from V and 1 from J, leaving 15 bases between them. The CDR3 nucleotides read TGCGCCAGCAGCTTCGACGGGACGGATATTAACTATGGCTACACCTTC. Translation gives CASSFDGTDINYGYTF.

The gene calls are TRBV21-1 and TRBJ2-1. TRBV21-1 is an annotated pseudogene. The CDR3 length is 16 residues. The DNA of the CDR3 is TGTGCCAGCAGCAAAGCGGCGGGACACGCCCCCCATGAGCAGTTCTTC. It translates to CASSKAAGHAPHEQFF.

This clone has a single count. The CDR3 loop is CASSEQNLSYEQYF. The CDR3 DNA is TGTGCCAGCAGTGAACAAAACCTCTCCTACGAGCAGTACTTC. The J gene is TRBJ2-7, the V gene TRBV2, with D unclear. V was trimmed by 2 bases and J by 0 bases, leaving 8 bases between them. The CDR3 covers 14 residues. Germline V CDR1 and CDR2: SNHLY, FYNNEI.

This chain joins TRBV15 and TRBJ1-2; no clear D gene. Looked up from germline, CDR1 is LNHNV and CDR2 is YYDKDF (reference sequence). This CDR3 spans 13 amino acids. Trimming removed 5 bases from V and 6 bases from J, with 13 bases in between. CDR3 region: CATSLSFRDGYTF. The CDR3 nucleotides read TGTGCCACCAGCCTCTCCTTTAGGGATGGCTACACCTTC.

V usage is TRBV15 and J usage is TRBJ2-5; D might be TRBD1 (6 bases). Germline V gene data show CDR1 as LNHNV and CDR2 as YYDKDF (reference sequence). The V end lost 0 bases, the J end lost 2 bases, and 10 bases lay between the germline ends. This CDR3 is built from 15 residues. The CDR3 loop is CATSRERQVQETQYF. CDR3 DNA: TGTGCCACCAGCAGAGAGCGACAGGTACAAGAGACCCAGTACTTC.

The V and J genes are TRBV5-1 and TRBJ2-7; D is ambiguous. V was cut by 5 bases and J by 0 bases, with 9 bases left in between. This CDR3 is 13 amino acids long. Per the germline V gene, CDR1 is SGHRS and CDR2 is YFSETQ. The DNA for the CDR3 is TGCGCCAGCAGATACCAGAGCTCCTACGAGCAGTACTTC. Translation gives CASRYQSSYEQYF.

CDR3 DNA sequence: TGTGCCTGGAGTGCCCTTACAGGGGGTTCACCCCTCCACTTT. As protein: CAWSALTGGSPLHF. V is TRBV30 and J is TRBJ1-6; 8 bases line up with TRBD1. The CDR3 sequence is 14 residues long. With V trimmed by 1 base and J by 9 bases, 5 bases remained unmatched. Germline CDR1 GTSNPN, CDR2 SVGIG (reference sequence).

The rearrangement joins TRBV29-1 to TRBJ1-2; no reliable D call. V lost 3 bases, J lost 4 bases, and 12 bases lay in between. Looked up from germline, CDR1 is SQVTM and CDR2 is ANQGSEA. The CDR3 extends over 13 amino acids. The chain's CDR3 is CSVEVSSSYGYTF. CDR3 in DNA: TGCAGCGTTGAGGTTTCCTCAAGCTATGGCTACACCTTC.

V is TRBV25-1 and J is TRBJ2-1; TRBD2 matches at 11 bases. Germline assignment: CDR1 MGHDK and CDR2 SYGVNS. The CDR3 spans 17 residues. Trimming at V came to 3 bases and at J to 2 bases, leaving 6 bases not matched to a gene. The CDR3 reads CASSDLLAGVAYNEQFF. Written as DNA, the CDR3 is TGTGCCAGCAGTGACCTACTAGCGGGAGTCGCCTACAATGAGCAGTTCTTC.

The rearrangement joins TRBV28 to TRBJ1-2, with D possibly matching TRBD1 (5 bases). Germline CDR1 MDHEN, CDR2 SYDVKM. Trimming shortened V by 1 base and J by 8 bases, and 17 bases separated the two germline ends. The CDR3 sequence is 15 residues long. The CDR3: CASSLYLSGSGGYTF. CDR3 nucleotide sequence: TGTGCCAGCAGTTTATATCTGTCAGGGAGCGGCGGCTACACCTTC.

The chain is built from TRBV4-1 and TRBJ2-7; D is unresolved. This CDR3 has 14 residues. V was cut by 0 bases and J by 0 bases, with 6 bases left in between. Germline CDR1 is MGHRA and CDR2 is YSYEKL. The CDR3 nucleotides are TGCGCCAGCAGCCAAGAGGGCGGCTCCTACGAGCAGTACTTC. Protein sequence: CASSQEGGSYEQYF.